A single sample gave rise to the 10 T cell receptor beta chains below, sequenced in a study of T cells in Graves' hyperthyroidism and ophthalmopathy. TCR beta CDR3 sequences were amplified from RNA transcripts. The TCR CDR3 first-round RT-PCR relied on the HTBI primer set. TCRdb fed the multiplex PCR reads into MiXCR, producing one record per CDR3 protein. The table lists some 270,000 distinct CDR3 sequences, 13% of them singletons, with 7.8% in the top ten. Specimen: blood. These receptors were taken from a woman aged 25 to 39 with Graves' hyperthyroidism that later progressed to Graves' ophthalmopathy.

This clonotype was counted at least ten times. The CDR3 here is CASSPTTYEQYF. Written as DNA, the CDR3 is TGTGCCAGCTCACCGACGACCTACGAGCAGTACTTC. The gene calls are TRBV18 and TRBJ2-7; D remains unclear. CDR3 length: 12 amino acids. V was cut by 3 bases and J by 2 bases, with 5 bases left in between. Germline lookup yields CDR1 KGHSH and CDR2 LQKENI. The full variable domain, in which reference TRBV18 and TRBJ2-7 provide the parts outside the CDR3, is NAGVMQNPRHLVRRRGQEARLRCSPMKGHSHVYWYRQLPEEGLKFMVYLQKENIIDESGMPKERFSAEFPKEGPSILRIQQVVRGDSAAYFCASSPTTYEQYFGPGTRLTVT.

This clonotype was recorded at least ten times. This chain joins TRBV27 and TRBJ2-7; D remains unclear. V was pared by 2 bases and J by 5 bases, with 13 bases between. Germline V gene data show CDR1 as MNHEY and CDR2 as SMNVEV (reference sequence). This CDR3 is built from 14 residues. As DNA, the CDR3 is TGTGCCAGCAGTTTACAAGCGAACTGGGACGAGCAGTACTTC. It is translated as CASSLQANWDEQYF.

This clonotype has just a few counts. The chain employs TRBV7-2 and TRBJ2-2; TRBD2 matches at 15 bases. The CDR3 contains 16 residues. The V and J ends lost 7 bases and 7 bases, in that order; junction bases with no gene match: 7. Per germline, CDR1 SGHTA and CDR2 FQGNSA. The CDR3, as DNA: TGTGCCAGCACCCTAGGACTAGCGGGAGGGGTCGGGGAGCTGTTTTTT. Amino acids: CASTLGLAGGVGELFF.

V and J are TRBV20-1 and TRBJ2-2; 11 positions agree with TRBD2. Losses at the gene ends were 4 bases for V and 5 bases for J; bases not matched to a gene: 3. Germline V gives CDR1 DFQATT, CDR2 SNEGSKA (reference sequence). This CDR3 is built from 14 residues. CDR3 amino acids: CSATGTSGTGELFF. The CDR3 coding sequence is TGCAGTGCTACCGGGACTAGCGGAACCGGGGAGCTGTTTTTT.

Ten or more counts support this clonotype. The chain carries TRBV5-1 and TRBJ2-1; D could derive from TRBD1 or TRBD2 (6 bases each). CDR1 and CDR2 (germline): SGHRS, YFSETQ. The V end lost 4 bases, the J end lost 1 base, and 12 bases lay between the germline ends. The CDR3 has 15 residues. CDR3 DNA: TGCGCCAGCAGCGGGGGCGCGGGGTCCTACAATGAGCAGTTCTTC. Translation gives CASSGGAGSYNEQFF.

The gene calls are TRBV5-8 and TRBJ2-5, with TRBD2 identical over 7 bases. The ends lost 4 bases at V and 4 bases at J; junction bases unmatched: 10. This CDR3 comprises 15 residues. Germline V gene lookup returns CDR1 SGHTS and CDR2 YDEGEE. The CDR3 DNA reads TGTGCCAGCAGCAGCGGGACTACCGTCGGAGAGACCCAGTACTTC. It encodes CASSSGTTVGETQYF. The complete variable domain, with remaining parts taken from reference TRBV5-8 and TRBJ2-5, reads EAGVTQSPTHLIKTRGQQATLRCSPISGHTSVYWYQQALGLGLQFLLWYDEGEERNRGNFPPRFSGRQFPNYSSELNVNALELEDSALYLCASSSGTTVGETQYFGPGTRLLVL.

This clonotype was observed many times. This chain joins TRBV30 and TRBJ1-2, with D maybe TRBD1 (6 bases). Trimming pared 3 bases from V and 8 bases from J, leaving 7 bases between. The CDR3 sequence is 10 residues long. Per germline, CDR1 GTSNPN and CDR2 SVGIG (reference sequence). CDR3 loop: CAWRGGGYTF. Written as DNA, the CDR3 is TGTGCCTGGAGGGGGGGCGGCTACACCTTC.

This clonotype was observed a few times. The chain carries TRBV2 and TRBJ2-1, with 8 positions matching TRBD2. Per the germline V gene, CDR1 is SNHLY and CDR2 is FYNNEI. The CDR3 consists of 15 residues. J was trimmed by 6 bases and V by 3 bases; bases with no gene match: 7. CDR3 in amino acids: CASSETSVACNEQFF. CDR3 bases: TGTGCCAGCAGTGAGACTAGCGTAGCCTGCAATGAGCAGTTCTTC.

This clonotype has a count of ten or more. J is TRBJ1-5 and V is TRBV27, with D unclear. Germline CDR1 MNHEY, CDR2 SMNVEV (reference sequence). CDR3 size: 14 residues. V was clipped by 5 bases and J by 0 bases, with 8 bases between them. CDR3 residues: CASSPGYSNQPQHF. The CDR3 nucleotides are TGTGCCAGCAGTCCGGGTTATAGCAATCAGCCCCAGCATTTT.

This chain links TRBV18 with TRBJ2-7; 9 bases map to TRBD1. The J segment lost 3 bases and the V segment lost 4 bases, leaving 4 bases of the junction unmatched. This CDR3 is 14 amino acids long. Germline V gene lookup returns CDR1 KGHSH and CDR2 LQKENI. In nucleotides, the CDR3 is TGTGCCAGCTCACGGGACAGGGATTTCTACGAGCAGTACTTC. Its translation is CASSRDRDFYEQYF.